The text below deals with one T cell receptor beta chain. Some clones are missing from TCRdb's copy, which holds only in-frame ones; the method was immunoSEQ multiplex PCR. The repertoire consists of roughly 110,000 clones, with 85% to 90% occurring once and the leading ten covering about 4.5%. Germline-derived CDR1 and CDR2 are MNHEY and SMNVEV (reference sequence). The ends were cut back, 6 bases at V and 2 bases at J, with 16 bases in the middle. The CDR3 is 15 residues long. This record belongs to a study of blood T cell repertoires in COVID-19. The receptor's source is a woman aged 45-60 years with acute or convalescent COVID-19. Material: peripheral blood. This chain links TRBV27 with TRBJ1-2; D ambiguous. Here the CDR3 reads CASRTLYGKNYGYTF. CDR3 DNA sequence: TGTGCCAGCAGGACCCTGTACGGGAAGAACTATGGCTACACCTTC.